This section outlines one T cell receptor beta chain sequence together with its context. This sample is part of a study of spatial heterogeneity in lung cancer. For the study at large: Detected sequences consistently included more beta-chain ones than alpha-chain ones.

As to time point: sample taken at primary tumor resection. No cell sorting; template was whole RNA from tumor, lung tissue or PBMC. The germline V gene encodes CDR1 SGHTA and CDR2 FQGNSA. V lost 3 bases, J lost 4 bases, and 5 bases stayed unmatched. CDR3 length: 15 residues. TCRdb reprocessed the 5' RACE reads via MiXCR and lists one record per CDR3 protein. The sample yields tens of thousands of distinct CDR3 sequences, about 12% seen once. The material sequenced was PBMCs, taken at surgery. V usage is TRBV7-2 and J usage is TRBJ1-4; 7 nucleotides agree with TRBD1. The sequence was obtained from a male donor with early-stage non-small cell lung cancer. The CDR3: CASSLLGTVNEKLFF. The CDR3 DNA is TGTGCCAGCAGCTTGCTGGGGACAGTTAATGAAAAACTGTTTTTT. Full variable domain (missing parts from reference TRBV7-2 and TRBJ1-4): GAGVSQSPSNKVTEKGKDVELRCDPISGHTALYWYRQSLGQGLEFLIYFQGNSAPDKSGLPSDRFSAERTGGSVSTLTIQRTQQEDSAVYLCASSLLGTVNEKLFFGSGTQLSVL.